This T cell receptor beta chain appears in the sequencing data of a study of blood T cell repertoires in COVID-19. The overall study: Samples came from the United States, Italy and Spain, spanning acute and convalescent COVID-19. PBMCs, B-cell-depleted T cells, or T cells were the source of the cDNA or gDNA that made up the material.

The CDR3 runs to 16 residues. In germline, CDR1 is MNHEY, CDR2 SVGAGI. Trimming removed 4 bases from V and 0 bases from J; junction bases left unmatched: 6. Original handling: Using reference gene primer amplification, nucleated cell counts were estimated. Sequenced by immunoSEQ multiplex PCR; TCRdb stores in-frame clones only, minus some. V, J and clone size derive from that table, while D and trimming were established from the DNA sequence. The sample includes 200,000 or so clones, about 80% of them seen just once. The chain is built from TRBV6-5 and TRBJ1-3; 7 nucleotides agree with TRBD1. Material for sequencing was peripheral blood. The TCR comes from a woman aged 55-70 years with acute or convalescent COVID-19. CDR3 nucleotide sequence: TGTGCCAGCAGTTCGAAACAGGGGACCTCTGGAAACACCATATATTTT. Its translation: CASSSKQGTSGNTIYF.